This is a list of T cell receptor beta chains from one sample in a study of CD8 T cells in ankylosing spondylitis. A single record per CDR3 protein comes from TCRdb applying MiXCR to the 5' RACE reads. Counted here are 350,000 to 450,000 distinct CDR3 sequences, about 20% occurring once; the ten biggest clones make up approximately 14%. Sequenced: blood, either unsorted or a sorted T cell fraction (not recorded which). The receptor source for this set is a male donor with ankylosing spondylitis or in good health (not recorded which). Each CDR3 is given with its conserved first and last residue. The order of the fields is J gene, V gene, D gene, clone size, CDR3 DNA, CDR3 protein. D genes are given only for firm matches. Not every row has a clone size; where given, it reads once, few, many or a size class.

>TRBJ2-2|TRBV12-3/TRBV12-4|NA|many
TGTGCCAGCAGCCTGGACGGGGAGCTGTTTTTT
CASSLDGELFF
>TRBJ2-2|TRBV5-5|NA|NA
TGTGCCATGGACCCTGGGGAGCTGTTTTTT
CAMDPGELFF
>TRBJ1-1|TRBV12-3/TRBV12-4|TRBD1|NA
TGTGCCAGCAGTTTGCCAGCAGGGGGGGTGAACACTGAAGCTTTCTTT
CASSLPAGGVNTEAFF
>TRBJ2-1|TRBV20-1|NA|NA
TGCAGTGCTAGAGATCAGGGGTGGGGGCCCCACAATGAGCAGTTCTTC
CSARDQGWGPHNEQFF
>TRBJ2-7|TRBV10-1|NA|few
TGCGCCAGCAGTGAGTCCCTATCCTACGAGCAGTACTTC
CASSESLSYEQYF
>TRBJ2-1|TRBV27|TRBD2|once
TGTGCCAGCAGTAACCAAGCGGGGGGGCCAGGCGATGAGCAGTTCTTC
CASSNQAGGPGDEQFF
>TRBJ2-5|TRBV11-2|NA|NA
TGTGCCAGCAGCTTATCCAGCCTTGACTACCAAGAGACCCAGTACTTC
CASSLSSLDYQETQYF
>TRBJ2-4|TRBV11-2|NA|few
TGTGCCAGCAGCTCGGCGTTAGCCAAAAACATTCAGTACTTC
CASSSALAKNIQYF
>TRBJ1-4|TRBV4-1|NA|NA
TGCGCCAGCAGCCAAGTGGTCTTGTCAGCAACTAATGAAAAACTGTTTTTT
CASSQVVLSATNEKLFF
>TRBJ2-1|TRBV9|NA|few
TGTGCCAGCAGCGGAAGGAGAAATGAGCAGTTCTTC
CASSGRRNEQFF
>TRBJ2-1|TRBV27|NA|NA
TGTGCCAGCAGTTTTGGGCAGGGAGGGGGCAATGAGCAGTTCTTC
CASSFGQGGGNEQFF
>TRBJ2-1|TRBV9|NA|few
TGTGCCAGCAGCGAGGGGGGATCCACGGCCTACAATGAGCAGTTCTTC
CASSEGGSTAYNEQFF
>TRBJ2-2|TRBV5-1|NA|NA
TGCGCCAGCAGCTTGAGGCAGGCCACCGGGGAGCTGTTTTTT
CASSLRQATGELFF
>TRBJ2-5|TRBV5-1|NA|few
TGCGCCAGCAGCTCGGGGACGATTAGGGGCGAGACCCAGTACTTC
CASSSGTIRGETQYF
>TRBJ1-2|TRBV29-1|NA|many
TGCAGCGTTGATTTTTCGACAGGTACCGTGGCTAACTATGGCTACACCTTC
CSVDFSTGTVANYGYTF